These 12 T cell receptor beta chains originate from one sample sequenced in a study of T cells expressing NK-cell markers. TCRdb reprocessed the 5' RACE reads; each CDR3 protein has one entry and no DNA is given. This listing includes 200,000 to 300,000 distinct CDR3 sequences. What was sequenced was blood T cells: a sorted CD56 or NKG2C T cell subset, CD4+ or CD8+ T cells, or bulk PBMC T cells (not recorded which). The receptors were gathered from a woman between 18 and 69 years old in good health.

CDR3 sequence reads: CASSYLGTKAGELFF. This sequence joins TRBV6-5 and TRBJ2-2. The length of the CDR3 is 15 residues. Germline V gene lookup returns CDR1 MNHEY and CDR2 SVGAGI.

The gene calls are TRBV20-1 and TRBJ2-7; TCRdb picks TRBD2, but there is no DNA to check that call. CDR1 and CDR2 from the germline V gene are DFQATT and SNEGSKA (reference sequence). The CDR3 spans 15 residues. The CDR3 here is CSARVPTSGSGEQYF.

The chain employs TRBV25-1 and TRBJ2-1; the D gene TCRdb calls, TRBD1, cannot be checked with no DNA. Germline loops: CDR1 MGHDK, CDR2 SYGVNS. The CDR3 has 15 residues. The CDR3 spells CASSPWQGIDNEQFF.

V is TRBV28 and J is TRBJ2-5; the D gene TCRdb calls, TRBD1, cannot be checked with no DNA. Germline loops: CDR1 MDHEN, CDR2 SYDVKM. The CDR3 extends over 15 amino acids. CDR3 in amino acids: CASSFWDRDQETQYF.

The chain uses TRBV10-3 and TRBJ2-7. From germline, CDR1 is ENHRY and CDR2 SYGVKD. The CDR3 is 13 residues long. CDR3 sequence reads: CAISGRNSYEQYF.

The chain uses TRBV5-1 and TRBJ2-2; the D call of TRBD1 rests on TCRdb alone, since no DNA is present to check it. The CDR3 runs to 15 residues. Germline V gives CDR1 SGHRS, CDR2 YFSETQ. Here the CDR3 reads CASSPTGGGTGELFF.

V gene TRBV14 combines with J gene TRBJ2-1; the D call from TCRdb, TRBD1, cannot be confirmed without DNA. The CDR3 extends over 16 amino acids. Germline CDR1 SGHDN, CDR2 FVKESK. The CDR3 sequence: CASSQPGQRLYNEQFF. Filled out from reference TRBV14 and TRBJ2-1, the complete variable domain reads EAGVTQFPSHSVIEKGQTVTLRCDPISGHDNLYWYRRVMGKEIKFLLHFVKESKQDESGMPNNRFLAERTGGTYSTLKVQPAELEDSGVYFCASSQPGQRLYNEQFFGPGTRLTVL.

The chain uses TRBV7-9 and TRBJ2-1; TCRdb's D call, TRBD2, is unchecked because there is no DNA. Germline CDR1 and CDR2: SEHNR and FQNEAQ (reference sequence). The CDR3 is 15 amino acids. The CDR3 loop is CASSFIAGDYNEQFF.

This CDR3 is CSASRYQETQYF. The chain recombines TRBV20-1 with TRBJ2-5. There are 12 residues in the CDR3. Germline lookup yields CDR1 DFQATT and CDR2 SNEGSKA (reference sequence).

The rearrangement links TRBV6-2 or TRBV6-3 to TRBJ1-2. The CDR3 runs to 16 residues. CDR1 is MNHEY, CDR2 SVGEGT, per germline. The CDR3 region is CASSYSISSPYGGYTF.

The chain employs TRBV7-2 and TRBJ1-5; the D call from TCRdb, TRBD1, cannot be confirmed without DNA. CDR1 and CDR2 from the germline V gene are SGHTA and FQGNSA. The CDR3 is 13 amino acids. CDR3 sequence: CASSTGQNQPQHF.

The chain carries TRBV7-2 and TRBJ2-5; TCRdb's D call, TRBD2, is unchecked because there is no DNA. The CDR3 is 16 amino acids. Germline V CDR1 and CDR2: SGHTA, FQGNSA. CDR3 amino acids: CASSLYGRGLFETQYF.